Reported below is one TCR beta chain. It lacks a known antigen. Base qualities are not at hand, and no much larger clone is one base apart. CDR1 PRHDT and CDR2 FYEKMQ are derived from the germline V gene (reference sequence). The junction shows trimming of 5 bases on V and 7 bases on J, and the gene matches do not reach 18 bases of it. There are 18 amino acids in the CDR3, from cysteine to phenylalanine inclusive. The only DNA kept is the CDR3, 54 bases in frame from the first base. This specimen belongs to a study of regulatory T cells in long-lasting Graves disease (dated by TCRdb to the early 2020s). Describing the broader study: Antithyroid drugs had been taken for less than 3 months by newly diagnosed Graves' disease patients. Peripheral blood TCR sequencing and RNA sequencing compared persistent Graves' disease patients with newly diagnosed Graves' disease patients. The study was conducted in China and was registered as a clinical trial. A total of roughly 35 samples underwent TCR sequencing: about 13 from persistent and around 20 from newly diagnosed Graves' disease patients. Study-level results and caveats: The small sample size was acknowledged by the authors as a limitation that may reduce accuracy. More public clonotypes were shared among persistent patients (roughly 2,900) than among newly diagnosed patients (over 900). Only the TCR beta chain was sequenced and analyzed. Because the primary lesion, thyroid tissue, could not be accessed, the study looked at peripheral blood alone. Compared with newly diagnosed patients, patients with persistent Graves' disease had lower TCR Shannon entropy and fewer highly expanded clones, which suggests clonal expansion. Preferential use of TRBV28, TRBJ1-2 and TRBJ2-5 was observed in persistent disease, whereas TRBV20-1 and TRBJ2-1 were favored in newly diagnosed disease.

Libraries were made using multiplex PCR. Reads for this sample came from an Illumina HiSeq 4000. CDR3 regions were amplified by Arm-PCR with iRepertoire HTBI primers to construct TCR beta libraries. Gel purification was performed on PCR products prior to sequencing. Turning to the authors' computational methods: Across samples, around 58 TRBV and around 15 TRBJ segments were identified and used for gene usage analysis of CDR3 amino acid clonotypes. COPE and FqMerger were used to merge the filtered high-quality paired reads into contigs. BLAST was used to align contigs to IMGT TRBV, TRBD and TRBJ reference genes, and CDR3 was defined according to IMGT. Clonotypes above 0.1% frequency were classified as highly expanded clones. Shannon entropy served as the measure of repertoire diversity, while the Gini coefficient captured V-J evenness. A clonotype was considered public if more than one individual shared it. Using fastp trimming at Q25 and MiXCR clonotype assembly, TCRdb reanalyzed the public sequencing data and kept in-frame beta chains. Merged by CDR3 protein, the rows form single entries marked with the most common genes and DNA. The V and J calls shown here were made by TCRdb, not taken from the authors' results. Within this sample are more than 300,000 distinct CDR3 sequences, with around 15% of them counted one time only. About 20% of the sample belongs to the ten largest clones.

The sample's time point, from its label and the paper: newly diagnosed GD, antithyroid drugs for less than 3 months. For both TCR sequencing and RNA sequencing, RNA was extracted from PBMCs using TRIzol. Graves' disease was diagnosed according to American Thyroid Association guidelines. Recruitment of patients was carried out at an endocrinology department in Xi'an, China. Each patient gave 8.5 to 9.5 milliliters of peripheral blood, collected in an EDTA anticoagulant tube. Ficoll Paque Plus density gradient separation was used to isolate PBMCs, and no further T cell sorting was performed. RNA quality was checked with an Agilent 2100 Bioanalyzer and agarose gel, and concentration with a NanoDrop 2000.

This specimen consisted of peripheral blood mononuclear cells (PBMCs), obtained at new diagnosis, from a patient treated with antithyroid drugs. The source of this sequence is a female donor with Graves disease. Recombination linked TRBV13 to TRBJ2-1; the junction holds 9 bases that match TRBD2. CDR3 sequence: CASSPRPRGPSGTNEQFF. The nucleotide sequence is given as TGTGCCAGCAGCCCCAGGCCCCGAGGGCCTAGCGGGACTAATGAGCAGTTCTTC.